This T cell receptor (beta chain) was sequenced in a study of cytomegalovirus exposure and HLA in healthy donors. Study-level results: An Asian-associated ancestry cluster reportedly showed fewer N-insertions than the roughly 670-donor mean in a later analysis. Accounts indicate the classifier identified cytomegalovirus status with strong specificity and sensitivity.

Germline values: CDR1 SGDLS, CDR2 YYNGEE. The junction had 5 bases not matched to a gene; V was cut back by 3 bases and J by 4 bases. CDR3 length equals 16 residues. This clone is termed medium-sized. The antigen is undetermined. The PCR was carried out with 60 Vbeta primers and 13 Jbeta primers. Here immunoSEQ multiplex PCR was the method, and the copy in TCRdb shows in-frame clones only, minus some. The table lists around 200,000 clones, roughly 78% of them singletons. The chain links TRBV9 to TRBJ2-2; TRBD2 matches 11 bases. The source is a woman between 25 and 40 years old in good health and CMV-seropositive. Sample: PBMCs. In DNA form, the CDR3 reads TGTGCCAGCAGCGACGGGACTAGCGGTTTCACCGGGGAGCTGTTTTTT. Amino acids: CASSDGTSGFTGELFF.